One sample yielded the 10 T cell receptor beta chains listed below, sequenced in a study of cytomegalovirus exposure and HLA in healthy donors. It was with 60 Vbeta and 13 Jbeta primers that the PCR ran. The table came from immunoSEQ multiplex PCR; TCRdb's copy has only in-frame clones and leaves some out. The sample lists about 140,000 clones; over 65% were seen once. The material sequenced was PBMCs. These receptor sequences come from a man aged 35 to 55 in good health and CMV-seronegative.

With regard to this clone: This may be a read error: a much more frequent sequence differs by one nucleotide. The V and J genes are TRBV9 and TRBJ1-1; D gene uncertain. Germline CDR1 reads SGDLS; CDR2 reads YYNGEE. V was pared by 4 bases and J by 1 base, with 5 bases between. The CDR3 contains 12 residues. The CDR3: CASSSGNTEAFF. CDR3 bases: TGTGCCAGCAGCTCCGGGAACACTGAAGCTTTCTTT. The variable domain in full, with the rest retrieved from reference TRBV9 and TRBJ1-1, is DSGVTQTPKHLITATGQRVTLRCSPRSGDLSVYWYQQSLDQGLQFLIQYYNGEERAKGNILERFSAQQFPDLHSELNLSSLELGDSALYFCASSSGNTEAFFGQGTRLTVV.

The CDR3 region has the DNA TGTGCCAGCAGCTTAGCACAGGGTGTCGAGCAGTACTTC. Translation: CASSLAQGVEQYF. The chain carries TRBV11-3 and TRBJ2-7; weak D call: TRBD1 (6 bases). Looked up from germline, CDR1 is SGHNT and CDR2 is YENEEA. This CDR3 has 13 residues. V lost 1 base and J 6 bases, leaving 10 bases between the germline ends.

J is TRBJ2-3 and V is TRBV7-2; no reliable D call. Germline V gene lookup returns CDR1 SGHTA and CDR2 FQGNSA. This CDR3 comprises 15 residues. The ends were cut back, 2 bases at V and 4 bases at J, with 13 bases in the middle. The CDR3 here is CASSLRPKSPDTQYF. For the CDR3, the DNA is TGTGCCAGCAGCTTACGCCCCAAAAGCCCAGATACGCAGTATTTT.

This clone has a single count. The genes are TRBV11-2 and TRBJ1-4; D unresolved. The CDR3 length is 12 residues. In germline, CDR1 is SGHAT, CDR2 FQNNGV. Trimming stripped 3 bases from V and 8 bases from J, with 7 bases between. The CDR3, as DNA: TGTGCCAGCAGCTTCAGCGGAGAAAAACTGTTTTTT. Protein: CASSFSGEKLFF. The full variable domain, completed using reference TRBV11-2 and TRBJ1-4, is EAGVAQSPRYKIIEKRQSVAFWCNPISGHATLYWYQQILGQGPKLLIQFQNNGVVDDSQLPKDRFSAERLKGVDSTLKIQPAKLEDSAVYLCASSFSGEKLFFGSGTQLSVL.

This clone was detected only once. The DNA for the CDR3 is TGTGCCAGCAGTCTGGGCCTGGAGCAGTACTTC. Protein: CASSLGLEQYF. The V and J genes are TRBV6-1 and TRBJ2-7, with unresolved D. The germline V and J ends were trimmed by 5 bases and 7 bases, with 9 bases remaining between them. The CDR3 consists of 11 residues. Germline V gene data show CDR1 as MNHNS and CDR2 as SASEGT.

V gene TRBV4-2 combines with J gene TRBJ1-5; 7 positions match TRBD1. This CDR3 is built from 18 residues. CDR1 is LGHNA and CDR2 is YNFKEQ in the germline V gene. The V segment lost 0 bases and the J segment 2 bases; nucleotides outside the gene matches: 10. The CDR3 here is CASSQDQGRGSRNQPQHF. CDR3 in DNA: TGTGCCAGCAGCCAAGATCAAGGCAGGGGGTCCCGCAATCAGCCCCAGCATTTT.

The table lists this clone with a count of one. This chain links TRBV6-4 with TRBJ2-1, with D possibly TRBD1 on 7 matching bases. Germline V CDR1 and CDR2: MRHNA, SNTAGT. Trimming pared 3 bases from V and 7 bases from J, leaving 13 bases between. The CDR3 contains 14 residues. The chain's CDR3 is CASSETAGGNEQFF. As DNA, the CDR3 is TGTGCCAGCAGTGAAACCGCAGGGGGGAATGAGCAGTTCTTC.

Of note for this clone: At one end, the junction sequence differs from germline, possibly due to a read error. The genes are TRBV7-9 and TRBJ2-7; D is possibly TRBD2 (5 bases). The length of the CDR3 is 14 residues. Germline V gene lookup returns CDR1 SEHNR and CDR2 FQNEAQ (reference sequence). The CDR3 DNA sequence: TGTTCCAGCAGCCTAACCGGGGAGATCTACGAGCAGTACTTC. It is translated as CSSSLTGEIYEQYF.

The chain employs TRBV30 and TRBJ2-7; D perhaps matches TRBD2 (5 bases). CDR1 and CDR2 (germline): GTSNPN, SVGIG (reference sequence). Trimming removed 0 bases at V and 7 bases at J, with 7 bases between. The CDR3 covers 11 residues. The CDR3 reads CAWSVLGEQYF. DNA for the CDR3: TGTGCCTGGAGTGTACTAGGTGAGCAGTACTTC.

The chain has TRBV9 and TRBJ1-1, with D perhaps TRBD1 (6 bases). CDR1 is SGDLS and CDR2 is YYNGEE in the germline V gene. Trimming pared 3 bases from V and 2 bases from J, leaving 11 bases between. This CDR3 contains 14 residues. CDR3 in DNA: TGTGCCAGCAGCGCGGGACACCTCAACACTGAAGCTTTCTTT. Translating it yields CASSAGHLNTEAFF.